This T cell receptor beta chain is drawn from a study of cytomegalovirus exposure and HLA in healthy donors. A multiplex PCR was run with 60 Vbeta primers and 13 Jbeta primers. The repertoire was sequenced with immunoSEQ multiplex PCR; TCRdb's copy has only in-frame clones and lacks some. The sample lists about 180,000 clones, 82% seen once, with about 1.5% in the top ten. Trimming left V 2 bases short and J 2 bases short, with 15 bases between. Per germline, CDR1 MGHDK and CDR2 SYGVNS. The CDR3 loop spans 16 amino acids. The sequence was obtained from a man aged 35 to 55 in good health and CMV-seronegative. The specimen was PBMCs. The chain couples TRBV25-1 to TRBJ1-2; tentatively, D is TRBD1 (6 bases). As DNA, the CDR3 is TGTGCCAGCAGTGAAACCTCTTGGCAGGGGAACTATGGCTACACCTTC. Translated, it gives CASSETSWQGNYGYTF.